This is a list of T cell receptor beta chains from one sample in a study of T cells in Graves' hyperthyroidism and ophthalmopathy. TCRdb independently ran MiXCR on the multiplex PCR reads; one entry per CDR3 protein. This table has around 690,000 distinct CDR3 sequences, about 20% appearing once. The sequencing sample was made of blood. These receptors were obtained from a man under 40 with Graves' ophthalmopathy. Both conserved end residues are trimmed from each CDR3.

v_call,j_call,cdr3_aa
TRBV11-1,TRBJ2-7,ASSLQEYEQY
TRBV12-5,TRBJ1-2,ASAPAGGFQGYT
TRBV11-2,TRBJ2-7,ASSLGQGPGEQY
TRBV29-1,TRBJ1-3,SVGGLAGGNAGNTIY
TRBV30,TRBJ1-1,AWSRGTEAF
TRBV5-1,TRBJ1-2,ASSLRQGNNYGYT
TRBV20-1,TRBJ2-1,SARGLAEYNEQF
TRBV28,TRBJ2-7,ASSFVGYRYEQY
TRBV20-1,TRBJ2-7,SAPTSGRGEQY
TRBV15,TRBJ1-5,ATSRKGAENQPQH
TRBV27,TRBJ2-1,ASSLSGSHYNEQF
TRBV20-1,TRBJ2-7,SAAGLAGADPYEQY